These 27 T cell receptor beta chains were sequenced from one sample in a study of CD8 T cells in cerebrospinal fluid in Alzheimer's disease. TCRdb reprocessed the 10x single-cell sequencing reads and reports one entry per CDR3 protein, with no DNA. Its listing shows more than 1,200 distinct CDR3 sequences. The specimen was cerebrospinal fluid. The receptors here all came from a human donor with mild cognitive impairment.

Its frequency marks this clonotype as medium-sized (0.01 to 0.1%). The CDR3 sequence is CSASGDSVDEQFF. V and J are TRBV20-1 and TRBJ2-1. The CDR3 extends over 13 amino acids. Germline V gene data show CDR1 as DFQATT and CDR2 as SNEGSKA (reference sequence).

This clonotype ranks as medium-sized in terms of frequency. The chain recombines TRBV20-1 with TRBJ2-2; TCRdb gives TRBD2 as the D gene, but with no DNA this cannot be confirmed. CDR1 is DFQATT and CDR2 is SNEGSKA in the germline V gene (reference sequence). CDR3 length: 15 amino acids. The CDR3 spells CSASSSGGAVGELFF.

This clonotype registers medium-sized by frequency. V gene TRBV27 combines with J gene TRBJ1-1; lacking DNA, the TRBD1 call made by TCRdb goes unchecked. The CDR3 has 13 amino acids. Germline-derived CDR1 and CDR2 are MNHEY and SMNVEV (reference sequence). This chain's CDR3 is CASRTTGFTEAFF.

This clonotype is labeled medium-sized (0.01 to 0.1%) based on frequency. The rearrangement links TRBV20-1 to TRBJ2-3. In germline, CDR1 is DFQATT, CDR2 SNEGSKA (reference sequence). This CDR3 region has 12 residues. The chain's CDR3 is CSARDLVDTQYF.

By frequency, this clonotype registers medium-sized. V usage is TRBV29-1 and J usage is TRBJ1-2; the D gene TCRdb calls, TRBD1, cannot be checked with no DNA. CDR3 length: 14 amino acids. Germline V CDR1 and CDR2: SQVTM, ANQGSEA. The CDR3 reads CSVELLAGGKGYTF.

V is TRBV5-1 and J is TRBJ1-6. CDR1 SGHRS and CDR2 YFSETQ come from the germline V gene. CDR3 size: 18 residues. CDR3 in amino acids: CASSLEPPRAPYNSPLHF.

This clonotype is labeled medium-sized based on frequency. V and J are TRBV27 and TRBJ2-7. The length of the CDR3 is 11 residues. The germline gives CDR1 MNHEY, CDR2 SMNVEV (reference sequence). CDR3 residues: CASSRSYEQYF.

By frequency, this clonotype is medium-sized. The rearrangement joins TRBV24-1 to TRBJ1-2. The CDR3 is 13 residues long. CDR1 and CDR2 (germline): KGHDR, SFDVKD. This CDR3 reads CASQPQGSSGYTF.

This clonotype is called medium-sized based on its frequency. The J gene is TRBJ2-1, the V gene TRBV7-9; the TCRdb call, TRBD1, lacks DNA for checking. Per the germline V gene, CDR1 is SEHNR and CDR2 is FQNEAQ (reference sequence). The CDR3 has 15 amino acids. CDR3 protein: CASSIGRGVYNEQFF.

This clonotype is classed as medium-sized by frequency. This chain links TRBV6-2 or TRBV6-3 with TRBJ2-3; TCRdb gives TRBD2 as the D gene, but with no DNA this cannot be confirmed. The CDR3 is 15 amino acids. From germline, CDR1 is MNHEY and CDR2 SVGEGT. CDR3 amino acids: CASSLYSGPADTQYF.

This clonotype is deemed medium-sized by its frequency. This CDR3 is CASSLIRSNQPQHF. This chain uses TRBV28 with TRBJ1-5. There are 14 residues in the CDR3. Germline CDR1 MDHEN, CDR2 SYDVKM.

This clonotype is classed as large by frequency. The gene calls are TRBV7-6 and TRBJ2-2. CDR1 and CDR2 (germline): SGHVS, FNYEAQ. The CDR3 is 12 amino acids. The CDR3 is CASSYYTGELFF.

This chain uses TRBV12-3 or TRBV12-4 with TRBJ1-1; with no DNA, the TCRdb D assignment of TRBD1 cannot be verified. The CDR3 runs 14 residues. CDR3 amino acids: CASSFGQGNTEAFF.

The V call is TRBV18, the J call TRBJ1-4; TCRdb lists TRBD1, though no DNA is available to test this call. The CDR3 loop spans 13 amino acids. CDR1 is KGHSH, CDR2 LQKENI, per germline. The CDR3 reads CASSVQGNEKLFF.

This clonotype is called medium-sized based on its frequency. The chain carries TRBV30 and TRBJ2-3; the D gene TCRdb calls, TRBD1, cannot be checked with no DNA. The CDR3 contains 15 residues. Germline CDR1 reads GTSNPN; CDR2 reads SVGIG (reference sequence). CDR3 amino acids: CAWTLGLPLGDTQYF.

Measured by frequency, this clonotype is medium-sized. This chain joins TRBV10-3 and TRBJ1-5; the D call from TCRdb, TRBD1, cannot be confirmed without DNA. Germline CDR1 ENHRY, CDR2 SYGVKD. This CDR3 is built from 15 residues. CDR3 region: CAISDGQSSNQPQHF.

V usage is TRBV3-1 and J usage is TRBJ2-2; TCRdb's D gene call, TRBD2, goes unchecked for lack of DNA. Germline CDR1 reads LGHDT; CDR2 reads YNNKEL (reference sequence). This CDR3 region has 16 residues. CDR3 in amino acids: CASNKRTISNTGELFF.

This clonotype is called medium-sized based on its frequency. V usage is TRBV10-2 and J usage is TRBJ2-5; the D call of TRBD2 rests on TCRdb alone, since no DNA is present to check it. This CDR3 spans 16 amino acids. Germline V lookup: CDR1 WSHSY, CDR2 SAAADI. The CDR3 sequence is CASRGPSGGPGETQYF.

In terms of frequency, this clonotype is medium-sized. V is TRBV12-3 or TRBV12-4 and J is TRBJ1-3; the TRBD1 assignment by TCRdb is unverifiable without DNA. CDR3 size: 16 residues. The CDR3 sequence is CASSFDDRAAGNTIYF.

This clonotype shows up as medium-sized (0.01 to 0.1%) by frequency. This sequence joins TRBV7-6 and TRBJ2-7. The CDR3 runs to 14 residues. CDR1 SGHVS and CDR2 FNYEAQ come from the germline V gene. CDR3 amino acids: CASSQQTGTYEQYF.

Judged by frequency, this clonotype is medium-sized. CDR3 protein: CSASTGGPGETQYF. The rearrangement uses TRBV20-1 and TRBJ2-5; TCRdb outputs TRBD2, but without DNA this stays unchecked. The CDR3 length is 14 residues. Germline-derived CDR1 and CDR2 are DFQATT and SNEGSKA (reference sequence).

This clonotype is called medium-sized (0.01 to 0.1%) based on its frequency. The rearrangement joins TRBV19 to TRBJ1-6; TCRdb's assignment of TRBD1 cannot be checked, as there is no DNA. Germline values: CDR1 LNHDA, CDR2 SQIVND (reference sequence). This CDR3 contains 14 residues. CDR3 amino acids: CASSIKSGLSPLHF.

Measured by frequency, this clonotype is medium-sized. The rearrangement links TRBV9 to TRBJ1-6; TCRdb outputs TRBD1, but without DNA this stays unchecked. The germline gives CDR1 SGDLS, CDR2 YYNGEE. The CDR3 runs to 14 residues. CDR3 sequence: CASSVVDRGSPLHF.

Its frequency marks this clonotype as medium-sized (0.01 to 0.1%). This chain links TRBV6-6 with TRBJ2-4; TCRdb designates TRBD1, a call that cannot be tested without DNA. In germline, CDR1 is MNHNY, CDR2 SVGAGI (reference sequence). The CDR3 contains 18 residues. The CDR3 region is CASSYSRQDSLAKNIQYF.

This clonotype shows up as medium-sized (0.01 to 0.1%) by frequency. V is TRBV4-3 and J is TRBJ2-3; TCRdb picks TRBD2, but there is no DNA to check that call. Germline CDR1 is LGHNA and CDR2 is YSLEER. This CDR3 has 17 residues. The CDR3 here is CASSQDLTSGGADTQYF.

By frequency, this clonotype is medium-sized (0.01 to 0.1%). J is TRBJ2-5 and V is TRBV19; TCRdb designates TRBD1, a call that cannot be tested without DNA. The CDR3 contains 13 residues. CDR1 is LNHDA and CDR2 is SQIVND in the germline V gene (reference sequence). The CDR3 loop is CATQDRNQETQYF.

This clonotype is identified as medium-sized from frequency. The chain is built from TRBV27 and TRBJ2-3; absent DNA, TCRdb's TRBD1 call cannot be checked. From germline, CDR1 is MNHEY and CDR2 SMNVEV (reference sequence). The CDR3 is 17 amino acids. CDR3 protein: CASSPRTPKASTDTQYF.